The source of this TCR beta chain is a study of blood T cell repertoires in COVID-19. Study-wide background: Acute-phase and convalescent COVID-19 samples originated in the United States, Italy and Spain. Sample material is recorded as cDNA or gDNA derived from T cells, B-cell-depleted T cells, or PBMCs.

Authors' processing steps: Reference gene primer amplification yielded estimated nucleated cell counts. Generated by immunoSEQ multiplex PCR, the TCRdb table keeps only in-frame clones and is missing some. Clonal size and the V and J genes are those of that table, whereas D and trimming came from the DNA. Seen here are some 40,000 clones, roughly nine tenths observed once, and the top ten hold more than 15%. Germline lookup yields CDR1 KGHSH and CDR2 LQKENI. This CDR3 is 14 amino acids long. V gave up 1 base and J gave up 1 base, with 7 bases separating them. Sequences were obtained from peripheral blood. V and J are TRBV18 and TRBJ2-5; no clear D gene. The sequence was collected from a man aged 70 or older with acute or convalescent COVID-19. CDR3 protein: CASSPQGGQETQYF. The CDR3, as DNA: TGTGCCAGCTCACCACAAGGCGGCCAAGAGACCCAGTACTTC.